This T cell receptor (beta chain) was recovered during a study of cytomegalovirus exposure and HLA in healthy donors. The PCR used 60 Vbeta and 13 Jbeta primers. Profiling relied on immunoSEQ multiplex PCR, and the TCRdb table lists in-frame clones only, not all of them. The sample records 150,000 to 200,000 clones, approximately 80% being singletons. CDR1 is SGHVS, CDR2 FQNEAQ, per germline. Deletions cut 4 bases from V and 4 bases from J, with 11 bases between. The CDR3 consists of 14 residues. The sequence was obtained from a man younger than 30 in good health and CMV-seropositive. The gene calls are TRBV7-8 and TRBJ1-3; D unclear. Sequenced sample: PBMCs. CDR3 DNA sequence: TGTGCCAGCAGCTATACCGGGAGAGGAAACACCATATATTTT. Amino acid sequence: CASSYTGRGNTIYF.